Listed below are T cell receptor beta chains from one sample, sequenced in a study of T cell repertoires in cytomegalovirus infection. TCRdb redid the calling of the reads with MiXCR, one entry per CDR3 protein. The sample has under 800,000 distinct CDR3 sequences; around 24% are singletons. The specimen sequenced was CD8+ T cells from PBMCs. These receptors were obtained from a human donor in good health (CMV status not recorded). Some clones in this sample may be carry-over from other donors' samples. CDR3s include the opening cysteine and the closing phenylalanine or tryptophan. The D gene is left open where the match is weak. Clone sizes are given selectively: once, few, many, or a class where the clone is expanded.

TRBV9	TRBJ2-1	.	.	TGTGCCAGCAGCGTATCGTCTAGCAAATACAATGAGCAGTTCTTC	CASSVSSSKYNEQFF
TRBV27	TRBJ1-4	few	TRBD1	TGTGCCAGCAGTACTCAGGGGGCTAATGAAAAACTGTTTTTT	CASSTQGANEKLFF
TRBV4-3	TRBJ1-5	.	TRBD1	TGCGCCAGCAGCTACGACAGGGTTAATCAGCCCCAGCATTTT	CASSYDRVNQPQHF
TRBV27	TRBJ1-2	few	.	TGTGCCAGCAGCTCTCTGGGGTTTGGCTACACCTTC	CASSSLGFGYTF
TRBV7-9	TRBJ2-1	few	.	TGTGCCAGCAGCTTAGGGCCCCTAGGTGGGTACAATGAGCAGTTCTTC	CASSLGPLGGYNEQFF
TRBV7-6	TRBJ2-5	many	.	TGTGCCAGCAGCTTATTGGCACAGGGAGGCTACCAGGGGAAAGAGACCCAGTACTTC	CASSLLAQGGYQGKETQYF
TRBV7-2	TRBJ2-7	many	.	TGTGCCAGCAGCTTTTCACCGGGAAGTAGCTCCTACGAGCAGTACTTC	CASSFSPGSSSYEQYF
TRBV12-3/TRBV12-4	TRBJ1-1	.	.	TGTGCCAGCAGTCCCCGGGTGTCAGGGGACACTGAAGCTTTCTTT	CASSPRVSGDTEAFF
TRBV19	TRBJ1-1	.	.	TGTGCCAGTAGATATCTAGGGGGCACTGAAGCTTTCTTT	CASRYLGGTEAFF
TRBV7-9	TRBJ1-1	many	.	TGTGCCAGCAGCCCCACGAACACTGAAGCTTTCTTT	CASSPTNTEAFF
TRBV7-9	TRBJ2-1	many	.	TGTGCCAGCAGCCCCGGGGACTCCTACAATGAGCAGTTCTTC	CASSPGDSYNEQFF
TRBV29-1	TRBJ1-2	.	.	TGCAGCGTTTTGGAGGGGGACTACTATGGCTACACCTTC	CSVLEGDYYGYTF
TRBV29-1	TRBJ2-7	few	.	TGCAGCGTTGTCGATGCGGGCGAGCAGTACTTC	CSVVDAGEQYF